The 24 T cell receptor beta chains presented below share a single source sample, sequenced in a study of CD8 T cells in Susac syndrome. Random hexamers served to reverse transcribe roughly 0.5 to 1 ug RNA. TCRdb independently ran MiXCR on the immunoSEQ multiplex PCR reads; one entry per CDR3 protein. The table has around 130,000 distinct CDR3 sequences, more than 75% seen once. The specimen sequenced was CD8+ T cells from PBMCs. The receptors were sampled from a human donor with multiple sclerosis.

CDR3 nucleotides: TGTGCCAGCAGGCAGGGTAGCACAGATACGCAGTATTTT. It yields the protein CASRQGSTDTQYF. The chain links TRBV7-9 to TRBJ2-3; possibly TRBD1 for D (5 bases). Trimming cost V 6 bases and J 0 bases, with 7 bases left between them. The germline gives CDR1 SEHNR, CDR2 FQNEAQ (reference sequence). The CDR3 is 13 residues long.

The chain couples TRBV30 to TRBJ1-2; D perhaps matches TRBD1 (6 bases). Germline lookup yields CDR1 GTSNPN and CDR2 SVGIG (reference sequence). The CDR3 spans 16 residues. V lost 2 bases, J lost 4 bases, and 20 bases lay in between. CDR3 in DNA: TGTGCCTGGAGTACACCAGGCCCGGACAGACTCTATGGCTACACCTTC. Amino acids: CAWSTPGPDRLYGYTF.

This sequence joins TRBV2 and TRBJ1-3; tentatively, D is TRBD1 (5 bases). Germline loops: CDR1 SNHLY, CDR2 FYNNEI. The CDR3 length is 13 residues. Trimming took off 7 bases at V and 2 bases at J, with 9 bases between the two ends. CDR3 DNA: TGTGCCAGCACACAGGCCACTGGAAACACCATATATTTT. Translated, it gives CASTQATGNTIYF.

The V call is TRBV6-5, the J call TRBJ2-1; unclear D gene. The V gene lost 6 bases and the J gene lost 10 bases, with 10 bases spanning the gap. The CDR3 is made up of 11 amino acids. CDR1 is MNHEY, CDR2 SVGAGI, per germline. The CDR3: CASRDLWEQFF. In DNA form, the CDR3 reads TGTGCCAGCAGGGACCTCTGGGAGCAGTTCTTC.

The CDR3 coding sequence is TGTGCCAGCAGCCAAATGGAAGGTCTCTCCTACAATGAGCAGTTCTTC. It codes for CASSQMEGLSYNEQFF. The genes are TRBV7-8 and TRBJ2-1, with unresolved D. Germline CDR1 SGHVS, CDR2 FQNEAQ. There are 16 residues in the CDR3. V shed 5 bases and J shed 0 bases, with 14 bases lying between them.

This clonotype has only one observation. The chain links TRBV25-1 to TRBJ2-7; D ambiguous. V was clipped by 4 bases and J by 2 bases, with 9 bases between them. The CDR3 loop spans 13 amino acids. CDR1 is MGHDK and CDR2 is SYGVNS in the germline V gene. CDR3 DNA sequence: TGTGCCAGCAGTGGCCTGACGGCCTACGAGCAGTACTTC. This sequence encodes CASSGLTAYEQYF.

The chain couples TRBV12-3 or TRBV12-4 to TRBJ1-2; D is undetermined. The CDR3 is 14 residues long. Deletions cut 8 bases from V and 4 bases from J, with 17 bases between. CDR3 in DNA: TGTGCCAGCGGGGTAGATACGGAAATCTATGGCTACACCTTC. It codes for CASGVDTEIYGYTF.

The genes are TRBV15 and TRBJ1-1; unclear D gene. Per germline, CDR1 LNHNV and CDR2 YYDKDF (reference sequence). CDR3 length: 14 amino acids. V was cut by 3 bases and J by 10 bases, with 18 bases left in between. As DNA, the CDR3 is TGTGCCACCAGCAGCCAGGAATCTCGGTGGGGAGCTTTCTTT. This codes for CATSSQESRWGAFF.

The chain uses TRBV7-8 and TRBJ2-3, with a possible D match to TRBD2 (6 bases). This CDR3 spans 16 amino acids. Trimming pared 2 bases from V and 2 bases from J, leaving 14 bases between. Germline CDR1 SGHVS, CDR2 FQNEAQ. CDR3 nucleotides: TGTGCCAGCAGCTTACCATTTAGCGGTCTCACAGATACGCAGTATTTT. Its protein is CASSLPFSGLTDTQYF.

The rearrangement uses TRBV10-2 and TRBJ2-7; TRBD2 aligns across 12 bases. This CDR3 contains 17 residues. Per the germline V gene, CDR1 is WSHSY and CDR2 is SAAADI. J gave up 0 bases and V 4 bases, and 7 bases lay outside the gene matches. The CDR3 loop is CASSASSGRGSSYEQYF. CDR3 DNA sequence: TGCGCCAGCAGTGCGTCTAGCGGGAGGGGAAGCTCCTACGAGCAGTACTTC.

The chain employs TRBV3-1 and TRBJ1-1; the D gene is possibly TRBD1 (6 bases). Germline CDR1 LGHDT, CDR2 YNNKEL (reference sequence). The CDR3 is 16 amino acids. V was trimmed by 1 base and J by 4 bases, leaving 16 bases between them. The CDR3 loop is CASSQGAEGRGTEAFF. CDR3 bases: TGTGCCAGCAGCCAAGGGGCGGAGGGCAGGGGCACTGAAGCTTTCTTT.

This CDR3 is CASSARAIDGEQYF. The CDR3, as DNA: TGTGCCAGCAGCGCACGGGCGATCGACGGCGAGCAGTACTTC. The V gene is TRBV7-9, the J gene TRBJ2-7, with D uncertain. The V gene lost 5 bases and the J gene lost 6 bases, with 17 bases spanning the gap. Germline loops: CDR1 SEHNR, CDR2 FQNEAQ (reference sequence). This CDR3 has 14 residues.

The chain links TRBV10-1 to TRBJ1-1; D not certain. This CDR3 comprises 13 residues. Trimming shortened V by 0 bases and J by 6 bases, and 8 bases separated the two germline ends. Germline CDR1 reads WNHNN; CDR2 reads SYGVQD (reference sequence). CDR3 nucleotides: TGCGCCAGCAGTGAGTCGGGAAATTCTGAAGCTTTCTTT. It yields the protein CASSESGNSEAFF.

This chain links TRBV24-1 with TRBJ2-5; TRBD1 aligns across 8 bases. The CDR3 extends over 13 amino acids. The V gene's germline CDR1 is KGHDR and CDR2 SFDVKD. V shed 6 bases, J shed 5 bases, and the junction held 4 bases outside the gene matches. CDR3 protein: CATSTTGDETQYF. The CDR3 DNA reads as TGTGCCACCAGTACGACAGGGGATGAGACCCAGTACTTC.

The chain is built from TRBV7-8 and TRBJ2-3; D unresolved. V was clipped by 3 bases and J by 6 bases, with 1 base between them. CDR3 length: 10 residues. From germline, CDR1 is SGHVS and CDR2 FQNEAQ. This CDR3 reads CASSLDTQYF. CDR3 DNA sequence: TGTGCCAGCAGCTTGGATACGCAGTATTTT.

This rearrangement joins TRBV27 to TRBJ2-2; no clear D gene. This CDR3 is 14 amino acids long. Per the germline V gene, CDR1 is MNHEY and CDR2 is SMNVEV (reference sequence). The V end lost 2 bases, the J end lost 8 bases, and 12 bases lay between the germline ends. CDR3 in amino acids: CASSLIEAMGELFF. DNA of the CDR3: TGTGCCAGCAGTTTAATAGAAGCGATGGGGGAGCTGTTTTTT.

The chain recombines TRBV4-1 with TRBJ2-6; D gene uncertain. Germline-derived CDR1 and CDR2 are MGHRA and YSYEKL. The V end was cut by 1 base, the J end by 0 bases, with 7 bases between. The CDR3 sequence is 16 residues long. In DNA, the CDR3 is TGCGCCAGCAGCCAAGCGGCTTTCTCTGGGGCCAACGTCCTGACTTTC. It specifies CASSQAAFSGANVLTF.

The J gene is TRBJ1-2, the V gene TRBV23-1; possible D gene TRBD1, 6 bases. TRBV23-1 is an ORF for which the function is uncertain. This CDR3 has 15 amino acids. Trimming took 6 bases from V and 0 from J, leaving 14 bases between them. CDR3 DNA: TGCGCCAGCAGCAGTGGACAGACTTCTAACTATGGCTACACCTTC. Protein product: CASSSGQTSNYGYTF.

This chain connects TRBV4-3 to TRBJ2-3; a weak D match, TRBD2 (6 bases). This CDR3 region has 17 residues. Germline V lookup: CDR1 LGHNA, CDR2 YSLEER. V shed 0 bases and J shed 0 bases, with 13 bases lying between them. Written as DNA, the CDR3 is TGCGCCAGCAGCCAAGAGAGGTCTAGCGTTAGCACAGATACGCAGTATTTT. Amino acids: CASSQERSSVSTDTQYF.

This clonotype was seen a single time. Here the CDR3 reads CASSLGGLTETQYF. The CDR3 DNA sequence: TGTGCCAGCAGCTTAGGCGGCTTAACGGAGACCCAGTACTTC. The rearrangement joins TRBV7-8 to TRBJ2-5, with D hard to call. With 1 base removed from V and 5 bases from J, the gap between germline ends came to 11 bases. This CDR3 is 14 amino acids long. Looked up from germline, CDR1 is SGHVS and CDR2 is FQNEAQ. The complete variable domain, with remaining parts taken from reference TRBV7-8 and TRBJ2-5, reads GAGVSQSPRYKVAKRGQDVALRCDPISGHVSLFWYQQALGQGPEFLTYFQNEAQLDKSGLPSDRFFAERPEGSVSTLKIQRTQQEDSAVYLCASSLGGLTETQYFGPGTRLLVL.

The chain carries TRBV4-1 and TRBJ2-1; perhaps TRBD1 as D (6 bases). V was shortened by 3 bases and J by 4 bases, with 13 bases between the two germline ends. The germline V gene encodes CDR1 MGHRA and CDR2 YSYEKL. The length of the CDR3 is 15 residues. The CDR3 region is CASSQSGVGYNEQFF. The CDR3 coding sequence is TGCGCCAGCAGCCAGTCAGGGGTAGGTTACAATGAGCAGTTCTTC.

V gene TRBV7-9 combines with J gene TRBJ2-4; D perhaps matches TRBD2 (5 bases). Trimming took 6 bases from V and 0 from J, leaving 12 bases between them. CDR1 is SEHNR, CDR2 FQNEAQ, per germline (reference sequence). The CDR3 runs to 15 residues. The CDR3 DNA reads TGTGCCAGCAGGGACTTAGCCTTAGCCAAAAACATTCAGTACTTC. This gives the protein CASRDLALAKNIQYF.

The count of this clonotype is one. The rearrangement joins TRBV5-1 to TRBJ2-2; D not certain. V lost 3 bases to trimming and J lost 0 bases, with 9 bases between them. From germline, CDR1 is SGHRS and CDR2 YFSETQ. The CDR3 consists of 15 residues. This CDR3 is CASSSSGPNTGELFF. The DNA for the CDR3 is TGCGCCAGCAGCTCCTCGGGCCCGAACACCGGGGAGCTGTTTTTT.

The chain combines TRBV18 with TRBJ2-4, with TRBD2 matching over 9 bases. V shed 3 bases, J shed 6 bases, and the junction held 12 bases outside the gene matches. This CDR3 spans 17 amino acids. Looked up from germline, CDR1 is KGHSH and CDR2 is LQKENI. The CDR3 DNA is TGTGCCAGCTCACCGCCCGGACTAGCGAGGGAGATAAACATTCAGTACTTC. Translated, it gives CASSPPGLAREINIQYF.